The entry below gives a single TCR beta chain sequence along with its context. Its matching antigen is unknown. These data are taken from a study of cytomegalovirus exposure and HLA in healthy donors. Broader study findings: In a later analysis, first-cohort TCR clusters were found to tend to co-occur in the 100 to 150 validation repertoires. Cytomegalovirus association was assigned to about 150 TCR beta chains.

Only in-frame clones appear in the TCRdb table, and some are missing; sequencing was by immunoSEQ multiplex PCR. Seen here are roughly 250,000 clones, 85% to 90% observed once, and the top ten hold 2% to 3%. Germline CDR1 and CDR2: SGHRS and YFSETQ. The CDR3 contains 13 residues. J lost 6 bases, V lost 4 bases, and 5 bases had no gene match. The sequenced material came from PBMCs. This receptor was obtained from a man aged 18 to 35 in good health and CMV-seronegative. V gene TRBV5-1 combines with J gene TRBJ2-7; 9 positions agree with TRBD1. The CDR3 region is CASSADRGSEQYF. The CDR3 DNA sequence: TGCGCCAGCAGCGCGGACAGGGGTTCCGAGCAGTACTTC. Using reference TRBV5-1 and TRBJ2-7 for the parts outside the CDR3, the full variable domain is KAGVTQTPRYLIKTRGQQVTLSCSPISGHRSVSWYQQTPGQGLQFLFEYFSETQRNKGNFPGRFSGRQFSNSRSEMNVSTLELGDSALYLCASSADRGSEQYFGPGTRLTVT.